This T cell receptor (beta chain) was sequenced during a study of blood T cells in healthy people across ages. Notes on the study in general: Without sorted subsets, naive and antigen-experienced compartments could not be conclusively compared.

This clonotype was detected a few times. Its antigen is as yet unknown. Germline CDR1 reads MNHEY; CDR2 reads SVGAGI. The ends were cut back, 2 bases at V and 7 bases at J, with 15 bases in the middle. The CDR3 is 14 residues long. Healthy Caucasian individuals from Russia aged 6 to 90 served as donors. Peripheral blood samples of 9 to 10 milliliters were drawn from each donor. Samples had at least 6 million PBMCs isolated from them. Together with a sample-barcoded 5' primer, a J-beta primer mix was included in a second PCR lasting roughly 6 to 12 cycles. One entry per CDR3 protein, called by TCRdb with MiXCR from the 5' RACE reads. Counted here are almost 1 million distinct CDR3 sequences, about 53% occurring once; the ten biggest clones make up over 20%.

The gene calls are TRBV6-5 and TRBJ2-7; D not certain. The sequence was collected from a woman between 55 and 75 years old in good health. Sequenced sample: blood. CDR3 bases: TGTGCCAGCAGTTACCAGGTCCGTCTGGGGGAGCAGTACTTC. Encoded protein: CASSYQVRLGEQYF.